This is a list of T cell receptor beta chains from one sample in a study of post-analysis software for immune sequencing data. TCRdb reprocessed the PCR reads with MiXCR, giving one entry per CDR3 protein. The sample includes about 540,000 distinct CDR3 sequences, 34% seen only once; the top ten take 6%. The sequencing input was blood. The receptor source for this set is a girl aged 2 to 17 with multiple sclerosis. The CDR3 runs from the conserved cysteine through the conserved F or W. Fields, in order: CDR3 protein, CDR3 DNA, J gene, D gene, clone size, V gene. The D gene is left open where the match is weak. Clone sizes are given selectively: once, few, many, or a class where the clone is expanded.

CDR3aa: CASSQDERWDRTYEQYF
CDR3nt: TGTGCCAGCAGCCAAGATGAGAGGTGGGACAGGACCTACGAGCAGTACTTC
j_gene: TRBJ2-7
d_gene: TRBD1
abundance: once
v_gene: TRBV14

CDR3aa: CSAIPGPHRGETQYF
CDR3nt: TGCAGTGCTATACCCGGGCCTCACCGGGGGGAGACCCAGTACTTC
j_gene: TRBJ2-5
d_gene: .
abundance: few
v_gene: TRBV20-1

CDR3aa: CASSSPTTSGGTDTQYF
CDR3nt: TGTGCCAGCAGCTCCCCCACTACTAGCGGGGGCACAGATACGCAGTATTTT
j_gene: TRBJ2-3
d_gene: TRBD2
abundance: .
v_gene: TRBV7-3

CDR3aa: CSVVPGGSYEQYF
CDR3nt: TGCAGCGTTGTCCCAGGGGGATCTTACGAGCAGTACTTC
j_gene: TRBJ2-7
d_gene: TRBD1
abundance: many
v_gene: TRBV29-1

CDR3aa: CASSQGGGQPQHF
CDR3nt: TGTGCCAGCTCTCAGGGGGGAGGCCAGCCCCAGCATTTT
j_gene: TRBJ1-5
d_gene: TRBD1
abundance: few
v_gene: TRBV6-6

CDR3aa: CVAASSGGSTDTQYF
CDR3nt: TGTGTGGCAGCGTCGAGCGGGGGGTCCACAGATACGCAGTATTTT
j_gene: TRBJ2-3
d_gene: TRBD2
abundance: .
v_gene: TRBV10-3

CDR3aa: CAIGTDRVMNTEAFF
CDR3nt: TGTGCCATCGGGACCGACAGGGTGATGAACACTGAAGCTTTCTTT
j_gene: TRBJ1-1
d_gene: TRBD1
abundance: .
v_gene: TRBV7-2

CDR3aa: CASSSSTGDTEAFF
CDR3nt: TGTGCCAGCAGCTCATCCACAGGGGACACTGAAGCTTTCTTT
j_gene: TRBJ1-1
d_gene: TRBD1
abundance: once
v_gene: TRBV7-6

CDR3aa: CASSSAGGAETQYF
CDR3nt: TGTGCCAGCAGCTCAGCGGGCGGGGCAGAGACCCAGTACTTC
j_gene: TRBJ2-5
d_gene: .
abundance: few
v_gene: TRBV5-6

CDR3aa: CASSFTGQTEAFF
CDR3nt: TGTGCCAGCAGTTTTACAGGGCAGACTGAAGCTTTCTTT
j_gene: TRBJ1-1
d_gene: .
abundance: .
v_gene: TRBV28

CDR3aa: CARKQGPTDTQYF
CDR3nt: TGTGCCCGCAAACAGGGGCCAACAGATACGCAGTATTTT
j_gene: TRBJ2-3
d_gene: TRBD1
abundance: .
v_gene: TRBV9

CDR3aa: CASSWALNTEAFF
CDR3nt: TGTGCCAGCAGCTGGGCCTTGAACACTGAAGCTTTCTTT
j_gene: TRBJ1-1
d_gene: .
abundance: .
v_gene: TRBV7-9

CDR3aa: CASTGGTASTDTQYF
CDR3nt: TGTGCCAGCACGGGGGGGACAGCTAGCACAGATACGCAGTATTTT
j_gene: TRBJ2-3
d_gene: .
abundance: .
v_gene: TRBV2

CDR3aa: CASSYSLSTDSEQYF
CDR3nt: TGTGCCAGCAGTTACTCTTTATCAACGGACAGCGAGCAGTACTTC
j_gene: TRBJ2-7
d_gene: .
abundance: .
v_gene: TRBV6-5

CDR3aa: CASSEATGWYYNEQFF
CDR3nt: TGTGCCAGCAGTGAAGCGACGGGGTGGTACTACAATGAGCAGTTCTTC
j_gene: TRBJ2-1
d_gene: .
abundance: few
v_gene: TRBV2

CDR3aa: CSVEVGEGASYEQYF
CDR3nt: TGCAGCGTTGAAGTAGGCGAGGGGGCCTCCTACGAGCAGTACTTC
j_gene: TRBJ2-7
d_gene: TRBD1
abundance: .
v_gene: TRBV29-1

CDR3aa: CASRRGLLNTGELFF
CDR3nt: TGTGCCAGCAGGAGAGGACTTTTGAACACCGGGGAGCTGTTTTTT
j_gene: TRBJ2-2
d_gene: .
abundance: .
v_gene: TRBV6-2/TRBV6-3

CDR3aa: CASSLKGQAEAFF
CDR3nt: TGCGCCAGCAGCTTGAAAGGACAGGCTGAAGCTTTCTTT
j_gene: TRBJ1-1
d_gene: TRBD1
abundance: few
v_gene: TRBV5-1

CDR3aa: CASRLYGGNTEAFF
CDR3nt: TGTGCCAGCAGACTCTATGGGGGGAACACTGAAGCTTTCTTT
j_gene: TRBJ1-1
d_gene: .
abundance: .
v_gene: TRBV28

CDR3aa: CASSYLTGTAPDTQYF
CDR3nt: TGTGCCAGCAGTTATCTCACCGGGACTGCCCCAGATACGCAGTATTTT
j_gene: TRBJ2-3
d_gene: .
abundance: .
v_gene: TRBV6-2/TRBV6-3

CDR3aa: CASSNTGELFF
CDR3nt: TGTGCCAGCAGTAACACCGGGGAGCTGTTTTTT
j_gene: TRBJ2-2
d_gene: .
abundance: .
v_gene: TRBV2

CDR3aa: CASSSREGTGKNYGYTF
CDR3nt: TGCGCCAGCAGCTCTCGCGAAGGGACAGGGAAAAACTATGGCTACACCTTC
j_gene: TRBJ1-2
d_gene: TRBD1
abundance: .
v_gene: TRBV4-1

CDR3aa: CAISEQVGTKNIQYF
CDR3nt: TGTGCCATCAGTGAGCAGGTTGGGACCAAAAACATTCAGTACTTC
j_gene: TRBJ2-4
d_gene: .
abundance: many
v_gene: TRBV10-3

CDR3aa: CASSQENRVGEQFF
CDR3nt: TGCGCCAGCAGCCAAGAGAACAGGGTGGGGGAGCAGTTCTTC
j_gene: TRBJ2-1
d_gene: .
abundance: few
v_gene: TRBV4-1

CDR3aa: CASTSPSGGQSSYNEQFF
CDR3nt: TGTGCCAGCACCTCCCCTAGCGGGGGGCAAAGCTCCTACAATGAGCAGTTCTTC
j_gene: TRBJ2-1
d_gene: TRBD2
abundance: .
v_gene: TRBV7-9

CDR3aa: CASSRSGGGVGELFF
CDR3nt: TGTGCCAGCAGCCGTAGCGGGGGGGGCGTCGGGGAGCTGTTTTTT
j_gene: TRBJ2-2
d_gene: TRBD2
abundance: few
v_gene: TRBV7-2

CDR3aa: CASSQPGKERFGETQYF
CDR3nt: TGCGCCAGCAGCCAACCGGGAAAAGAGAGATTTGGAGAGACCCAGTACTTC
j_gene: TRBJ2-5
d_gene: .
abundance: few
v_gene: TRBV4-1

CDR3aa: CASSPKAQGLGSNQPQHF
CDR3nt: TGTGCCAGCAGCCCGAAGGCACAGGGGCTAGGGAGCAATCAGCCCCAGCATTTT
j_gene: TRBJ1-5
d_gene: TRBD1
abundance: .
v_gene: TRBV6-1

CDR3aa: CASSRGTASNQPQHF
CDR3nt: TGTGCCAGCAGCCGAGGGACAGCGAGCAATCAGCCCCAGCATTTT
j_gene: TRBJ1-5
d_gene: TRBD1
abundance: .
v_gene: TRBV5-6

CDR3aa: CASSLSMTGGYSTDTQYF
CDR3nt: TGTGCCAGCAGCTTAAGTATGACAGGGGGATACAGCACAGATACGCAGTATTTT
j_gene: TRBJ2-3
d_gene: TRBD1
abundance: few
v_gene: TRBV7-8

CDR3aa: CASSPTPGQGYQPQHF
CDR3nt: TGTGCCAGCAGTCCAACACCGGGACAGGGATATCAGCCCCAGCATTTT
j_gene: TRBJ1-5
d_gene: TRBD1
abundance: few
v_gene: TRBV7-6

CDR3aa: CASSKTSGGSTDTQYF
CDR3nt: TGCGCCAGCAGCAAGACTAGCGGGGGTAGCACAGATACGCAGTATTTT
j_gene: TRBJ2-3
d_gene: TRBD2
abundance: few
v_gene: TRBV5-1